Listed below are T cell receptor beta chains from one sample, sequenced in a study of blood T cells in healthy people across ages. TCRdb analysed the 5' RACE reads with MiXCR anew, one entry per CDR3 protein. The table includes roughly 680,000 distinct CDR3 sequences, 20% to 25% detected once. Material: blood. Every receptor here comes from a man in his 70s in good health. Both conserved end residues are part of each CDR3. Fields, in order: CDR3 protein, CDR3 DNA, J gene, D gene, clone size, V gene. The D gene is left open where the match is weak. Some rows have no size entry. The others give once, few or many, or a class for an expanded clone.

CDR3 protein: CASSGSGTWLETQYF; CDR3 DNA: TGCGCCAGCAGCGGGAGCGGGACTTGGTTAGAGACCCAGTACTTC; J gene: TRBJ2-5; D gene: TRBD2; clone size: -; V gene: TRBV5-1
CDR3 protein: CASKGNRLNTEAFF; CDR3 DNA: TGTGCCAGCAAGGGGAACAGGTTGAACACTGAAGCTTTCTTT; J gene: TRBJ1-1; D gene: -; clone size: -; V gene: TRBV2
CDR3 protein: CASSSRSTGELFF; CDR3 DNA: TGTGCCAGCAGTTCCCGGAGCACCGGGGAGCTGTTTTTT; J gene: TRBJ2-2; D gene: -; clone size: many; V gene: TRBV2
CDR3 protein: CSASLAGVHEQYF; CDR3 DNA: TGCAGTGCTAGCCTAGCGGGAGTTCACGAGCAGTACTTC; J gene: TRBJ2-7; D gene: TRBD2; clone size: few; V gene: TRBV20-1
CDR3 protein: CSARRTVEQYF; CDR3 DNA: TGCAGTGCTAGGAGGACTGTTGAGCAGTACTTC; J gene: TRBJ2-5; D gene: -; clone size: once; V gene: TRBV20-1
CDR3 protein: CASSFRHGDYNEQFF; CDR3 DNA: TGTGCCAGCAGTTTTAGACACGGGGACTACAATGAGCAGTTCTTC; J gene: TRBJ2-1; D gene: -; clone size: many; V gene: TRBV2
CDR3 protein: CSVVTGEETQYF; CDR3 DNA: TGCAGCGTTGTCACAGGTGAAGAGACCCAGTACTTC; J gene: TRBJ2-5; D gene: -; clone size: -; V gene: TRBV29-1
CDR3 protein: CASSSTSGRARDTQYF; CDR3 DNA: TGCGCCAGCAGCTCGACTAGCGGGAGGGCCCGAGATACGCAGTATTTT; J gene: TRBJ2-3; D gene: TRBD2; clone size: -; V gene: TRBV5-1
CDR3 protein: CSARAILAGVGASTDTQYF; CDR3 DNA: TGCAGTGCTAGAGCGATACTAGCGGGAGTGGGGGCTAGCACAGATACGCAGTATTTT; J gene: TRBJ2-3; D gene: TRBD2; clone size: -; V gene: TRBV20-1
CDR3 protein: CASSPTGGTDTQYF; CDR3 DNA: TGTGCCAGCAGCCCGACAGGGGGCACAGATACGCAGTATTTT; J gene: TRBJ2-3; D gene: TRBD1; clone size: many; V gene: TRBV7-3
CDR3 protein: CASSFLRAETRNEQFF; CDR3 DNA: TGTGCCAGCAGCTTCCTTAGAGCAGAGACGCGAAATGAGCAGTTCTTC; J gene: TRBJ2-1; D gene: -; clone size: -; V gene: TRBV7-3
CDR3 protein: CSARERRSYNEQFF; CDR3 DNA: TGCAGTGCTAGGGAGCGCCGCTCCTACAATGAGCAGTTCTTC; J gene: TRBJ2-1; D gene: -; clone size: few; V gene: TRBV20-1
CDR3 protein: CSVSDRGETQYF; CDR3 DNA: TGCAGCGTTTCCGACCGAGGGGAGACCCAGTACTTC; J gene: TRBJ2-5; D gene: -; clone size: -; V gene: TRBV29-1
CDR3 protein: CASSQYSGQGVKNIQYF; CDR3 DNA: TGTGCCAGCAGCCAATACAGTGGTCAGGGGGTCAAAAACATTCAGTACTTC; J gene: TRBJ2-4; D gene: TRBD1; clone size: -; V gene: TRBV3-1
CDR3 protein: CASTATGYNEQFF; CDR3 DNA: TGTGCCAGCACCGCCACAGGGTACAATGAGCAGTTCTTC; J gene: TRBJ2-1; D gene: -; clone size: -; V gene: TRBV6-5
CDR3 protein: CSVGSGAGGYTF; CDR3 DNA: TGCAGCGTGGGATCGGGGGCTGGGGGCTACACCTTC; J gene: TRBJ1-2; D gene: -; clone size: many; V gene: TRBV29-1
CDR3 protein: CSVGLTDGYTF; CDR3 DNA: TGCAGCGTAGGATTGACAGATGGCTACACCTTC; J gene: TRBJ1-2; D gene: -; clone size: -; V gene: TRBV29-1
CDR3 protein: CASSPSTSYEQYF; CDR3 DNA: TGTGCTAGCAGCCCCTCAACTAGCTACGAGCAGTACTTC; J gene: TRBJ2-7; D gene: -; clone size: few; V gene: TRBV7-7
CDR3 protein: CSAVPSGRPDTQYF; CDR3 DNA: TGCAGTGCTGTGCCTAGCGGGAGGCCAGATACGCAGTATTTT; J gene: TRBJ2-3; D gene: TRBD2; clone size: -; V gene: TRBV20-1
CDR3 protein: CASGRGTQYF; CDR3 DNA: TGTGCCAGCGGGCGGGGTACGCAGTATTTT; J gene: TRBJ2-3; D gene: -; clone size: few; V gene: TRBV28
CDR3 protein: CSARLSRGLFNEQFF; CDR3 DNA: TGCAGTGCTAGATTATCCAGGGGACTGTTCAATGAGCAGTTCTTC; J gene: TRBJ2-1; D gene: -; clone size: few; V gene: TRBV20-1
CDR3 protein: CASSPVDRGYNEQFF; CDR3 DNA: TGTGCCAGCTCACCAGTCGACAGAGGCTACAATGAGCAGTTCTTC; J gene: TRBJ2-1; D gene: -; clone size: -; V gene: TRBV18
CDR3 protein: CASSQGLRSKNIQYF; CDR3 DNA: TGTGCCAGCAGCCAAGGACTTAGGTCCAAAAACATTCAGTACTTC; J gene: TRBJ2-4; D gene: -; clone size: -; V gene: TRBV3-1
CDR3 protein: CASSQGQGLLYGYTF; CDR3 DNA: TGTGCCAGCAGCCAAGGACAGGGGTTGTTGTATGGCTACACCTTC; J gene: TRBJ1-2; D gene: TRBD1; clone size: -; V gene: TRBV12-3/TRBV12-4
CDR3 protein: CASSPSPTGQSSYEQYF; CDR3 DNA: TGTGCCAGCAGTCCTAGCCCCACAGGTCAGAGCTCCTACGAGCAGTACTTC; J gene: TRBJ2-7; D gene: -; clone size: -; V gene: TRBV27
CDR3 protein: CASSYSRTGGTYEQYF; CDR3 DNA: TGTGCCAGCAGTTACTCGAGGACAGGGGGAACCTACGAGCAGTACTTC; J gene: TRBJ2-7; D gene: TRBD1; clone size: -; V gene: TRBV6-5
CDR3 protein: CSVLAGGSYEQYF; CDR3 DNA: TGCAGCGTTCTAGCGGGAGGCTCCTACGAGCAGTACTTC; J gene: TRBJ2-7; D gene: TRBD2; clone size: few; V gene: TRBV29-1
CDR3 protein: CSAQAGGSYEQYF; CDR3 DNA: TGCAGTGCTCAAGCGGGAGGCTCCTACGAGCAGTACTTC; J gene: TRBJ2-7; D gene: TRBD2; clone size: few; V gene: TRBV20-1
CDR3 protein: CASSNRVPYGYTF; CDR3 DNA: TGTGCCAGCAGCAACAGGGTGCCCTATGGCTACACCTTC; J gene: TRBJ1-2; D gene: -; clone size: -; V gene: TRBV7-2
CDR3 protein: CASRPREGTHEQYF; CDR3 DNA: TGTGCCAGCCGCCCGCGTGAAGGGACGCACGAGCAGTACTTC; J gene: TRBJ2-7; D gene: -; clone size: few; V gene: TRBV27
CDR3 protein: CSAGQGNQPQHF; CDR3 DNA: TGCAGCGCCGGACAGGGAAATCAGCCCCAGCATTTT; J gene: TRBJ1-5; D gene: TRBD1; clone size: -; V gene: TRBV29-1
CDR3 protein: CASSNTGDRGVLVSTEAFF; CDR3 DNA: TGTGCCAGCAGCAATACCGGGGACAGGGGGGTTTTGGTGAGCACTGAAGCTTTCTTT; J gene: TRBJ1-1; D gene: -; clone size: -; V gene: TRBV21-1
CDR3 protein: CASSQDPGQRTGELFF; CDR3 DNA: TGTGCCAGCAGCCAAGATCCGGGACAGAGAACCGGGGAGCTGTTTTTT; J gene: TRBJ2-2; D gene: TRBD1; clone size: few; V gene: TRBV3-1
CDR3 protein: CASSQDKVRQPQHF; CDR3 DNA: TGCGCCAGCAGCCAAGATAAGGTCAGGCAGCCCCAGCATTTT; J gene: TRBJ1-5; D gene: -; clone size: few; V gene: TRBV4-1
CDR3 protein: CASRGQIFSYNEQFF; CDR3 DNA: TGTGCCAGCAGGGGACAGATATTCTCCTACAATGAGCAGTTCTTC; J gene: TRBJ2-1; D gene: TRBD1; clone size: -; V gene: TRBV2